This TCR beta chain was recorded in a study of PD-L1 blockade in urothelial cancer. Study information: The authors examined blood 3 weeks (second dose) and 6 weeks after treatment start.

The V end was cut by 5 bases, the J end by 7 bases, with 8 bases between. Germline assignment: CDR1 ENHRY and CDR2 SYGVKD. The CDR3 has 12 residues. What went into each PCR as a spike was synthetic TCR analog templates. Generated by immunoSEQ multiplex PCR, the TCRdb table keeps only in-frame clones and is missing some. The data contain under 80,000 clones, around 81% of them singletons. Documented time point: pretreatment peripheral blood. Disease in patients was locally advanced or metastatic urothelial carcinoma. The sequences come from PBMCs, collected around atezolizumab (anti-PD-L1) treatment. V usage is TRBV10-3 and J usage is TRBJ1-4; tentative D call: TRBD1 (6 bases). This TCR was sampled from a man in his sixties or seventies with urothelial cancer. CDR3: CAISPQGEKLFF. In DNA, the CDR3 is TGTGCCATCAGTCCACAGGGTGAAAAACTGTTTTTT.